This record looks at one TCR beta chain sequence and its context. Its antigen is unknown. This entry comes from a study of T cells in tuberculosis. This CDR3 is 13 amino acids long. CDR1 and CDR2 from the germline V gene are SGDLS and YYNGEE. Trimming cost V 3 bases and J 0 bases, with 6 bases left between them. Unsorted cryopreserved PBMC were sequenced, averaging approximately 100,000 T cells per clinical donor. Measured with immunoSEQ multiplex PCR; TCRdb has only the in-frame clones, and not every one. The profile shows about 41,000 clones, around 96% of them singletons. General observations from the study: Active tuberculosis alpha repertoires lay closer to GMM-specific TCRs than controls'.

The clonotype originates from a donor between 10 and 35 years old with latent tuberculosis or without tuberculosis infection. This chain joins TRBV9 and TRBJ1-1, with unresolved D. The sequencing input was PBMCs. The CDR3 loop reads CASSAFLNTEAFF. The CDR3 nucleotides are TGTGCCAGCAGCGCGTTCCTGAACACTGAAGCTTTCTTT.